Following are 15 T cell receptor beta chains from one sample sequenced in a study of CD8+CD57+ T cells in acquired aplastic anemia. Profiling that covered TCR beta VDJ and CDR3 relied on genomic DNA as its template. MiXCR was run by TCRdb on the reads, yielding one entry per CDR3 protein. The sample carries about 420,000 distinct CDR3 sequences, around 68% recorded once. Source material: sorted CD4+, CD8+, or CD8+CD57+ T cells (not recorded which) from PBMCs. These receptors came from a human donor in good health, serving as a control.

Worth noting for this clonotype: This is likely a read error, given that the CDR3 carries no conserved phenylalanine or tryptophan at its end. The DNA is omitted, as the CDR3 cannot be located on it reliably, and the CDR3 follows TCRdb's listing. The chain combines TRBV2 with TRBJ2-6; the D call TRBD1 from the table was never checked on the DNA. Germline CDR1 is SNHLY and CDR2 is FYNNEI. The CDR3 contains 16 residues when both ends are counted. This CDR3 reads CASTAIRDLNTEAFFG.

The chain links TRBV19 to TRBJ2-6; tentatively, D is TRBD2 (6 bases). This CDR3 has 19 amino acids. Trimming left V 5 bases short and J 3 bases short, with 23 bases between. Germline-derived CDR1 and CDR2 are LNHDA and SQIVND (reference sequence). CDR3 in amino acids: CASSPRDSGKRLGANVLTF. In nucleotides, the CDR3 is TGTGCCAGTAGTCCCCGGGACTCGGGGAAAAGGCTTGGGGCCAACGTCCTGACTTTC.

About this clonotype: A much larger clonotype is one base distant, so this may be a read error. The rearrangement joins TRBV19 to TRBJ1-1, with 7 bases aligning to TRBD1. Germline CDR1 reads LNHDA; CDR2 reads SQIVND (reference sequence). The junction had 6 bases not matched to a gene; V was cut back by 5 bases and J by 6 bases. This CDR3 comprises 13 residues. The CDR3, as DNA: TGTGCCAGTAGTGGACAGGTTGACGCTGAAGCTTTCTTT. Residues: CASSGQVDAEAFF.

The table lists this clonotype with a count of one. Lacking the conserved final phenylalanine or tryptophan, this CDR3 likely reflects a read error. The limits of the CDR3 on the DNA are not certain, so only TCRdb's listed CDR3 is given. CDR3 region: CASSDSRLKTAARLLV. The rearrangement uses TRBV2 and TRBJ2-2. CDR1 is SNHLY, CDR2 FYNNEI, per germline. With termini counted, the CDR3 has 16 amino acids.

V is TRBV15 and J is TRBJ1-1; D gene ambiguous. Germline V gene data show CDR1 as LNHNV and CDR2 as YYDKDF (reference sequence). This CDR3 is built from 12 residues. Between the trimmed V and J ends, which lost 0 bases and 5 bases, there was a span of 4 bases. CDR3 region: CATSRDWTEAFF. The CDR3, as DNA: TGTGCCACCAGCAGAGATTGGACTGAAGCTTTCTTT. Full variable domain (missing parts from reference TRBV15 and TRBJ1-1): DAMVIQNPRYQVTQFGKPVTLSCSQTLNHNVMYWYQQKSSQAPKLLFHYYDKDFNNEADTPDNFQSRRPNTSFCFLDIRSPGLGDTAMYLCATSRDWTEAFFGQGTRLTVV.

There are many counts of this clonotype. The CDR3 sequence is CASLLAGAYNEQFF. CDR3 sequence (DNA): TGTGCCAGCCTGCTAGCGGGGGCCTACAATGAGCAGTTCTTC. This rearrangement joins TRBV12-3 or TRBV12-4 to TRBJ2-1; 10 nucleotides agree with TRBD2. V was clipped by 8 bases and J by 2 bases; unmatched bases: 3. There are 14 residues in the CDR3.

About this clonotype: One end of the junction does not line up with germline, which may come from a read error. V is TRBV24-1 and J is TRBJ2-7; D may be TRBD1 (5 bases). The CDR3 totals 13 residues. Per germline, CDR1 KGHDR and CDR2 SFDVKD. In nucleotides, the CDR3 is TGTGCCACCAGTGATAGTGGACACTTCGCGCAGTATTTC. Translated: CATSDSGHFAQYF.

A few counts support this clonotype. CDR3: CASSAPTGWSNQPQHF. The CDR3 coding sequence is TGTGCCAGCAGTGCCCCGACAGGGTGGAGCAATCAGCCCCAGCATTTT. The V and J genes are TRBV12-3 or TRBV12-4 and TRBJ1-5; 7 bases are a match to TRBD1. There are 16 residues in the CDR3. After removal of 5 bases from V and 1 base from J, the junction contained 8 bases not matched to a gene.

The chain combines TRBV7-8 with TRBJ1-1; D is possibly TRBD1 (5 bases). The CDR3 length is 14 residues. V was clipped by 6 bases and J by 2 bases, with 13 bases between them. Germline V gives CDR1 SGHVS, CDR2 FQNEAQ. The CDR3 loop reads CASSVQANNTEAFF. The CDR3 DNA follows: TGTGCCAGCAGTGTACAGGCGAATAACACTGAAGCTTTCTTT. The full variable domain, its missing parts supplied by reference TRBV7-8 and TRBJ1-1, is GAGVSQSPRYKVAKRGQDVALRCDPISGHVSLFWYQQALGQGPEFLTYFQNEAQLDKSGLPSDRFFAERPEGSVSTLKIQRTQQEDSAVYLCASSVQANNTEAFFGQGTRLTVV.

This clonotype was seen ten or more times. This rearrangement joins TRBV12-3 or TRBV12-4 to TRBJ1-4, with D uncertain. With 5 bases removed from V and 5 bases from J, the gap between germline ends came to 15 bases. The CDR3 extends over 15 amino acids. This CDR3 is CASSLRTGLNEKLFF. As DNA, the CDR3 is TGTGCCAGCAGTCTCCGGACGGGTTTAAATGAAAAACTGTTTTTT.

This clonotype was found a few times. The V and J genes are TRBV24-1 and TRBJ2-1, with 8 bases fitting TRBD1. Trimming at V came to 4 bases and at J to 9 bases, leaving 7 bases not matched to a gene. Germline V gives CDR1 KGHDR, CDR2 SFDVKD. The CDR3 runs 14 residues. CDR3 region: CATSEGQGKIEQFF. As DNA, the CDR3 is TGTGCCACCAGTGAAGGACAGGGCAAGATTGAGCAGTTCTTC.

This clonotype has at least ten counts. The chain recombines TRBV6-5 with TRBJ1-2; D unresolved. Trimming removed 3 bases at V and 6 bases at J, with 11 bases between. CDR3 length: 13 amino acids. CDR1 MNHEY and CDR2 SVGAGI come from the germline V gene. CDR3 coding DNA: TGTGCCAGCAGTTATGTCCGGGAGGATGGCTACACCTTC. Translating it yields CASSYVREDGYTF.

Comments on this clonotype: The conserved final phenylalanine or tryptophan is absent from the CDR3, which likely points to a read error. The DNA is left out, because the CDR3 cannot be placed on it with certainty; the CDR3 is given as TCRdb lists it. The chain employs TRBV9 and TRBJ2-1; the table calls TRBD1, which could not be checked here. Germline lookup yields CDR1 SGDLS and CDR2 YYNGEE. Both ends counted, the CDR3 spans 12 residues. This CDR3 is CASSLQQGWNTE.

There are many counts of this clonotype. V usage is TRBV20-1 and J usage is TRBJ2-7; 10 bases fit TRBD2. Germline V gives CDR1 DFQATT, CDR2 SNEGSKA (reference sequence). The CDR3 sequence is 15 residues long. V lost 5 bases to trimming and J lost 2 bases; unmatched junction nucleotides: 9. The CDR3 is CSAYTLAGSTYEQYF. The CDR3 coding sequence is TGCAGTGCTTATACACTAGCGGGGAGCACCTACGAGCAGTACTTC.

At least ten counts were recorded for this clonotype. The genes are TRBV7-6 and TRBJ1-5; D gene uncertain. The CDR3 runs to 14 residues. Germline CDR1 reads SGHVS; CDR2 reads FNYEAQ. Deletions cut 5 bases from V and 7 bases from J, with 15 bases between. The CDR3 here is CASSPQDGPQPQHF. CDR3 nucleotides: TGTGCCAGCAGCCCCCAAGATGGACCCCAGCCCCAGCATTTT.